The TCR beta chain described here comes from a study of OX40 agonist ivuxolimab in advanced cancers. Study results and caveats: CD4+ T cells averaged fewer expanded clones than CD8+ T cells.

CDR1 LNHNV and CDR2 YYDKDF come from the germline V gene (reference sequence). Trimming pared 7 bases from V and 1 base from J, leaving 19 bases between. This CDR3 spans 16 amino acids. The table came from immunoSEQ multiplex PCR; TCRdb's copy has only in-frame clones and leaves some out. This sample has about 26,000 clones, with 88% found just once. Of note for this clone: What it binds is not known.

Sequenced material: CD4+ or CD8+ T cells sorted from blood, taken in a trial of the OX40 agonist ivuxolimab. The receptor was derived from an adult with an advanced solid tumor such as melanoma, head and neck, liver or kidney cancer. This sequence joins TRBV15 and TRBJ1-1; D is unresolved. Here the CDR3 DNA reads TGTGCCACCACCGGCGGGATCCAACTTCAGAACACTGAAGCTTTCTTT. It codes for CATTGGIQLQNTEAFF.